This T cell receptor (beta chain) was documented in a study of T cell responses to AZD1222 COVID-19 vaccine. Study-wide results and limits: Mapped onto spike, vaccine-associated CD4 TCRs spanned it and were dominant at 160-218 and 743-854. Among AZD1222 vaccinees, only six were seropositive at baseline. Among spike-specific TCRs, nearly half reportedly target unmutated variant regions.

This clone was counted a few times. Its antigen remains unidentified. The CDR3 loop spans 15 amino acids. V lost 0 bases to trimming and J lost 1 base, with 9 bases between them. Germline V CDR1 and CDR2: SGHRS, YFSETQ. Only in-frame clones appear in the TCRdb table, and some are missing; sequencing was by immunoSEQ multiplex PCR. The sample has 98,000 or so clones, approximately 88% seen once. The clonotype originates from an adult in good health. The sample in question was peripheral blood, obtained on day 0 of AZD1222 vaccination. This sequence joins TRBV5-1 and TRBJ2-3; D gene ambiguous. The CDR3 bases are TGCGCCAGCAGCTTGGAAGGTTTTGGCACAGATACGCAGTATTTT. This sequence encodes CASSLEGFGTDTQYF.